The rows below give T cell receptor beta chains drawn from one sample of a study of T cells in Graves' hyperthyroidism and ophthalmopathy. TCRdb passed the multiplex PCR reads through MiXCR, listing each CDR3 protein once. This sample has 450,000 to 550,000 distinct CDR3 sequences, with approximately 24% found just once. The sequenced sample consisted of blood. The receptors stem from a woman in her thirties with Graves' ophthalmopathy. Both conserved end residues are part of each CDR3. The D gene is left open where the match is weak. Size tells how often a clone was seen (once, few, many) or the class of an expanded clone, and some rows leave it out.

>TRBJ2-5|NA|TRBV6-1|NA
CASSQTSAATSGTQYF
TGTGCCAGCAGTCAGACGAGCGCAGCGACATCGGGGACCCAGTACTTC
>TRBJ1-2|NA|TRBV13|TRBD1
CASSSAYNRGGYGYTF
TGTGCCAGCAGCTCGGCATACAACAGGGGCGGCTATGGCTACACCTTC
>TRBJ1-1|NA|TRBV20-1|NA
CSAREEGRDGYTEAFF
TGCAGTGCTAGAGAGGAAGGGCGGGATGGGTACACTGAAGCTTTCTTT
>TRBJ1-5|few|TRBV20-1|TRBD1
CSARGYGWPDREGQPQHF
TGCAGTGCTAGAGGGTATGGATGGCCGGACAGGGAAGGGCAGCCCCAGCATTTT
>TRBJ1-5|once|TRBV28|NA
CASSPVRQPQHF
TGTGCCAGCAGCCCCGTTCGACAGCCCCAGCATTTT
>TRBJ2-2|NA|TRBV15|NA
CATSRQPGELFF
TGTGCCACCAGCAGACAGCCCGGGGAGCTGTTTTTT
>TRBJ1-5|many|TRBV6-2/TRBV6-3|NA
CASTSASHNQPQHF
TGTGCCAGCACCTCCGCCAGTCATAATCAGCCCCAGCATTTT
>TRBJ2-5|NA|TRBV20-1|NA
CSALPVTQDQETQYF
TGCAGTGCTTTACCCGTGACTCAAGACCAAGAGACCCAGTACTTC
>TRBJ1-2|NA|TRBV2|NA
CASKDDLANYGYTF
TGTGCCAGCAAGGACGATTTAGCTAACTATGGCTACACCTTC
>TRBJ2-5|NA|TRBV27|NA
CASSLLASGGMTQYF
TGTGCCAGCAGTTTATTGGCATCCGGAGGAATGACCCAGTACTTC
>TRBJ1-3|NA|TRBV29-1|NA
CSVAGPTSGNTIYF
TGCAGCGTCGCGGGACCGACCTCTGGAAACACCATATATTTT
>TRBJ2-2|many|TRBV3-1|NA
CASSQGWQIANTGELFF
TGTGCCAGCAGCCAAGGTTGGCAGATCGCGAACACCGGGGAGCTGTTTTTT